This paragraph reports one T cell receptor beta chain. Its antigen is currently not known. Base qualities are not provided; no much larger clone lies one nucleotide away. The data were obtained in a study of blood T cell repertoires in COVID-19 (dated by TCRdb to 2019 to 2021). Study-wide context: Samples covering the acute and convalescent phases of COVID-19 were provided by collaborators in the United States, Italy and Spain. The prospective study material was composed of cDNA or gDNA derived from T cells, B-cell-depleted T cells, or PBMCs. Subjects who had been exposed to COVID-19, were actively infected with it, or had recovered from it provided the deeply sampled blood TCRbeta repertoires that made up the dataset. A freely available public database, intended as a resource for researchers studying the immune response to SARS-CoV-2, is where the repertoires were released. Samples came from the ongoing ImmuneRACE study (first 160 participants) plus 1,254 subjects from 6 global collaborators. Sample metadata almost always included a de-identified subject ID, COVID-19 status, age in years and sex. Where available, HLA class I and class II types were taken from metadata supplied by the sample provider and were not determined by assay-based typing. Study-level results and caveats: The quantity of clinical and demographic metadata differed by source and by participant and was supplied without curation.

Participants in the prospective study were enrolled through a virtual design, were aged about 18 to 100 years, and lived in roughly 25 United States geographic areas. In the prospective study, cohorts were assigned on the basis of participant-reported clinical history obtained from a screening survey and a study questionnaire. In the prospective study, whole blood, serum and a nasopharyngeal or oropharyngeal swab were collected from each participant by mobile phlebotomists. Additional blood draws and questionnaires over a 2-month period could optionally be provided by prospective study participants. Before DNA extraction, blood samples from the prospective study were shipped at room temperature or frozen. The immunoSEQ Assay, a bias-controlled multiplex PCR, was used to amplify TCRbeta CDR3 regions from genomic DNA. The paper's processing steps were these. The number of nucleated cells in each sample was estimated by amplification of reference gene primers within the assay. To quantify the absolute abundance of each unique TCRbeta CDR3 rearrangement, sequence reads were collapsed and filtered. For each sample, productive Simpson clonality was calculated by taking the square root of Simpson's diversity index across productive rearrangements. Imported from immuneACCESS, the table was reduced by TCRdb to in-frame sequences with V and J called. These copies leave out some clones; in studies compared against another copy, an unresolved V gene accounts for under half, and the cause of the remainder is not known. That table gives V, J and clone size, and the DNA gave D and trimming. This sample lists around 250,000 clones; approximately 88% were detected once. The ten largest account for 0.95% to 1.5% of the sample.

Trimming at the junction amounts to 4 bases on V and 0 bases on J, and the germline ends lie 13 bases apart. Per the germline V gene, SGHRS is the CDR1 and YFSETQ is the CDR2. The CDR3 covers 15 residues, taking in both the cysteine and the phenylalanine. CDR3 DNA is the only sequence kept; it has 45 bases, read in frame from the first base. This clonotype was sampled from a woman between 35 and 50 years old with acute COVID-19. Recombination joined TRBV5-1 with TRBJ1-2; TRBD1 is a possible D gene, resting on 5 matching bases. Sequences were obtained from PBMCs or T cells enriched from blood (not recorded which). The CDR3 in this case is CASSSLRGPNYGYTF. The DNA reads TGCGCCAGCAGCAGCCTAAGGGGTCCTAACTATGGCTACACCTTC.